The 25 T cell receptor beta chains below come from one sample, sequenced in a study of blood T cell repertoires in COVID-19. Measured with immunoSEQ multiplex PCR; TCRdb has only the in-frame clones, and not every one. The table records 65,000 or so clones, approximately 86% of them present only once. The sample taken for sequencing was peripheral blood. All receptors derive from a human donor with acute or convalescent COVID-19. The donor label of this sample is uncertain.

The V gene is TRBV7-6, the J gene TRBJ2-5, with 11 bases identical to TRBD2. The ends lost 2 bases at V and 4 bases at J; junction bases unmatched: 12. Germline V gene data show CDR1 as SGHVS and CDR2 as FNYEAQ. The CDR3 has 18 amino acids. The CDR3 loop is CASSLTGGGLAGGETQYF. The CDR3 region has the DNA TGTGCCAGCAGCTTAACAGGGGGTGGCCTAGCGGGAGGAGAGACCCAGTACTTC.

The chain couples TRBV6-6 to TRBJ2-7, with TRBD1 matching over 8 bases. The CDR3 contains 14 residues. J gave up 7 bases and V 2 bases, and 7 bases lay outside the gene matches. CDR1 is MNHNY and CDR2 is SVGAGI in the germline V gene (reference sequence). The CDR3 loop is CASSYQGQGGEQYV. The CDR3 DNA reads TGTGCCAGCAGTTACCAAGGACAGGGCGGAGAGCAGTACGTC.

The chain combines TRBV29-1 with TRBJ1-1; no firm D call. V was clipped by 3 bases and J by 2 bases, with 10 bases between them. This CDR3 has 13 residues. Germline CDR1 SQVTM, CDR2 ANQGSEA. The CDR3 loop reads CSVETLSNTEAFF. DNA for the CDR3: TGCAGCGTTGAGACTTTATCAAACACTGAAGCTTTCTTT.

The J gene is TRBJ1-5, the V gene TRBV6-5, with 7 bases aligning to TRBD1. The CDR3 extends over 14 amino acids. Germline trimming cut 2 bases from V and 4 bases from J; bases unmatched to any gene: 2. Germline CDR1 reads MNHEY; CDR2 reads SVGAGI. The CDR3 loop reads CASSYGTANQPQHF. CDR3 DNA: TGTGCCAGCAGTTACGGGACAGCGAATCAGCCCCAGCATTTT.

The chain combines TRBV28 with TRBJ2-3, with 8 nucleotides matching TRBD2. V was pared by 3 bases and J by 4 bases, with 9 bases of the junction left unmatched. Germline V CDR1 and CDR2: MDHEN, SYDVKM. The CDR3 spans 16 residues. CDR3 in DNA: TGTGCCAGCAGTTTGTATGGCGGGAGGAGGGCAGATACGCAGTATTTT. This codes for CASSLYGGRRADTQYF.

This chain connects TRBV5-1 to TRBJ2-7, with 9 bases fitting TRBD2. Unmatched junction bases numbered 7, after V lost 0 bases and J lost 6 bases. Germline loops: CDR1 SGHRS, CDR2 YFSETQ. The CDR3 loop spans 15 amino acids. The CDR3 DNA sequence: TGCGCCAGCAGCTTGGTAGTTAGCGGGAGTGCCGAGCAGTACTTC. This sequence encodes CASSLVVSGSAEQYF.

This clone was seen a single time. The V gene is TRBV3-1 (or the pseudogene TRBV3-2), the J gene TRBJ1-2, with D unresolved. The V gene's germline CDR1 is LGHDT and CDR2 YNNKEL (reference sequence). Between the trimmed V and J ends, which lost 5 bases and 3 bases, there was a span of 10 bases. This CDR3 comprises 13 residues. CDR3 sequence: CASSSGVDYGYTF. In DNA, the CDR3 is TGTGCCAGCAGCTCCGGTGTGGACTATGGCTACACCTTC.

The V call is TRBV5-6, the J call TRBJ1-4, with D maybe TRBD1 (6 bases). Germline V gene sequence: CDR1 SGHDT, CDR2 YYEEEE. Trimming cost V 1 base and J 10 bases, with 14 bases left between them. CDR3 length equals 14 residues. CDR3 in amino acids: CASSLTSRGGKLFF. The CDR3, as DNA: TGTGCCAGCAGCTTGACGAGCAGGGGTGGAAAACTGTTTTTT.

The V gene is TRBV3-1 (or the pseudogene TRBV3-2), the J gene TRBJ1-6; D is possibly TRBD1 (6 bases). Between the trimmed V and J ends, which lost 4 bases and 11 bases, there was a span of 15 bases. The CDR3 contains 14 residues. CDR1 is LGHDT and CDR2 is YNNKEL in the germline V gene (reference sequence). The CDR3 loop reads CASSLRTGTTPLHF. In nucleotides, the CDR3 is TGTGCCAGCAGCCTTAGAACAGGGACGACACCCCTCCACTTT.

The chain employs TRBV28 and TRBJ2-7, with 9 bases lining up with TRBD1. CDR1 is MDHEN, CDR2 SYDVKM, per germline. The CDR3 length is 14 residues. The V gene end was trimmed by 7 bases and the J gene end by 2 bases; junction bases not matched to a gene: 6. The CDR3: CASNAGQGPYEQYF. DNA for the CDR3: TGTGCCAGCAATGCGGGACAGGGTCCCTACGAGCAGTACTTC.

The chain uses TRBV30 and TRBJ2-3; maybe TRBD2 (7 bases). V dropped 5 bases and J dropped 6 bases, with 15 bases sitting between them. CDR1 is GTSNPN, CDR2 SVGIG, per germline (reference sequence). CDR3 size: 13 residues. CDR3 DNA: TGTGCCTGGGGTGGGGGGGCCACGGATACGCAGTATTTT. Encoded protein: CAWGGGATDTQYF. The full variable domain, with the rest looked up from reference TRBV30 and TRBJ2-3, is SQTIHQWPATLVQPVGSPLSLECTVEGTSNPNLYWYRQAAGRGLQLLFYSVGIGQISSEVPQNLSASRPQDRQFILSSKKLLLSDSGFYLCAWGGGATDTQYFGPGTRLTVL.

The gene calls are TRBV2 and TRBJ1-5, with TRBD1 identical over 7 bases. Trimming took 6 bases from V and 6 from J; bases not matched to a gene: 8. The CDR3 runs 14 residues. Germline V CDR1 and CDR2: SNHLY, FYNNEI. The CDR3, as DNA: TGTGCCAGCAGACGCGACAGGGAAGGTCAGCCCCAGCATTTT. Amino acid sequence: CASRRDREGQPQHF.

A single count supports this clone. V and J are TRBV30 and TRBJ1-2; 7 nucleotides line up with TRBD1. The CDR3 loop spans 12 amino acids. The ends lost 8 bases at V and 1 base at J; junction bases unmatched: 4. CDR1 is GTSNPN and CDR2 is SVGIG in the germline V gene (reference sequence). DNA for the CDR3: TGTGCCGTTAACAGGGGTAACTATGGCTACACCTTC. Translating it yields CAVNRGNYGYTF.

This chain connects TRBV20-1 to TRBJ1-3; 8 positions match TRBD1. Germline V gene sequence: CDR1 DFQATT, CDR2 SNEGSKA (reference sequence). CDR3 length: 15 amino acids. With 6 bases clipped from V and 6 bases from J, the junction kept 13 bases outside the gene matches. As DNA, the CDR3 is TGCAGTGCCAGTCCCCCCAGGGGGCGCGAAAACACCATATATTTT. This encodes CSASPPRGRENTIYF.

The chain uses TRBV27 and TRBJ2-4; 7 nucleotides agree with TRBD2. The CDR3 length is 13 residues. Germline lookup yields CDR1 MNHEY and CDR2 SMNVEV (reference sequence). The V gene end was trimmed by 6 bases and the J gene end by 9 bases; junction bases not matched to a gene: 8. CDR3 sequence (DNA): TGTGCCAGCAGGCCGATCCCGGGGGGCATTCAGTACTTC. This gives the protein CASRPIPGGIQYF.

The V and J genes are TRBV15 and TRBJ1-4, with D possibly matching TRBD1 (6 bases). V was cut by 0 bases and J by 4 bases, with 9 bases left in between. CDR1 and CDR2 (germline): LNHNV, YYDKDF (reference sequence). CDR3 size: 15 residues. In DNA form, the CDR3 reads TGTGCCACCAGCAGAGAACAGGGTCATAATGAAAAACTGTTTTTT. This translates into CATSREQGHNEKLFF.

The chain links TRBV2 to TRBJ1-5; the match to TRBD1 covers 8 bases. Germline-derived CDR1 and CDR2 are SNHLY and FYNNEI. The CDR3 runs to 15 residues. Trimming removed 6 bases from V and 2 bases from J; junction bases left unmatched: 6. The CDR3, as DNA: TGTGCCAGCAGGAGTCAGACAGGGGGCAATCAGCCCCAGCATTTT. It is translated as CASRSQTGGNQPQHF.

The CDR3 is CAISEGTASYEQYF. The CDR3 DNA sequence: TGTGCCATCAGTGAAGGGACAGCCTCCTACGAGCAGTACTTC. The chain employs TRBV10-3 and TRBJ2-7; 7 bases agree with TRBD1. The CDR3 is 14 amino acids. Germline values: CDR1 ENHRY, CDR2 SYGVKD. The V segment lost 3 bases and the J segment 0 bases; nucleotides outside the gene matches: 2.

DNA of the CDR3: TGTGCCACCGGAGTGGTGCGGAGTACCTACAATGAGCAGTTCTTC. Amino acid sequence: CATGVVRSTYNEQFF. The chain carries TRBV24-1 and TRBJ2-1; D gene uncertain. The V end was cut by 9 bases, the J end by 2 bases, with 16 bases between. The CDR3 has 15 residues. Per germline, CDR1 KGHDR and CDR2 SFDVKD.

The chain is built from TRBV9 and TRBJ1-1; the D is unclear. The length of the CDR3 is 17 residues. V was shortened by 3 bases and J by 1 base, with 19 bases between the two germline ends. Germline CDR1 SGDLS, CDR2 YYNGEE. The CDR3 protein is CASSAQAAVYPNTEAFF. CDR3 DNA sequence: TGTGCCAGCAGCGCCCAAGCAGCGGTGTACCCGAACACTGAAGCTTTCTTT.

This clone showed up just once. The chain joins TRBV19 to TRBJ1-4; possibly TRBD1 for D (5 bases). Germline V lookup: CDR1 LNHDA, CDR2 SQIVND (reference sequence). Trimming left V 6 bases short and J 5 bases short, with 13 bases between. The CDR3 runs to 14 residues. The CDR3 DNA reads TGTGCCAGTAGGCCTGGGGGGGAGAATGAAAAACTGTTTTTT. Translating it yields CASRPGGENEKLFF.

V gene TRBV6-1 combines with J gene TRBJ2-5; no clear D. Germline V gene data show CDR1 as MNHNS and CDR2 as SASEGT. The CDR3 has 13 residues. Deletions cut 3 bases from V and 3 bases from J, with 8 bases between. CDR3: CASSENTEETQYF. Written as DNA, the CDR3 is TGTGCCAGCAGTGAGAACACAGAAGAGACCCAGTACTTC.

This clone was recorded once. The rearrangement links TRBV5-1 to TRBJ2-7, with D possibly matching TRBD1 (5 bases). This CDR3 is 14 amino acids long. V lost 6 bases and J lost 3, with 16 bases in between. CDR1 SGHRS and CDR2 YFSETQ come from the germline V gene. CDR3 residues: CASTPSGFLYEQYF. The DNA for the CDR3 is TGCGCCAGCACCCCCTCAGGGTTCCTCTACGAGCAGTACTTC. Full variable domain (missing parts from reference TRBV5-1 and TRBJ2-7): KAGVTQTPRYLIKTRGQQVTLSCSPISGHRSVSWYQQTPGQGLQFLFEYFSETQRNKGNFPGRFSGRQFSNSRSEMNVSTLELGDSALYLCASTPSGFLYEQYFGPGTRLTVT.

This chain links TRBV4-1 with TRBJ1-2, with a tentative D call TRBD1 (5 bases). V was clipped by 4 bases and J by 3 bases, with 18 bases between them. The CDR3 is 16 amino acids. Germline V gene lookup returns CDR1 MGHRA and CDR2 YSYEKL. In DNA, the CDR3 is TGCGCCAGCAGCCCTGAGACGGGGGGTTACGACTATGGCTACACCTTC. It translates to CASSPETGGYDYGYTF.

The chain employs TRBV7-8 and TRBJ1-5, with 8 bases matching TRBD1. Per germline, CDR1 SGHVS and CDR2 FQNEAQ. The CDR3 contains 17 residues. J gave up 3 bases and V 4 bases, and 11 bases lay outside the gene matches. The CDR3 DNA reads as TGTGCCAGCAGCTCCGAAACCGGGACAGGACACAATCAGCCCCAGCATTTT. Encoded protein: CASSSETGTGHNQPQHF.